The next 20 T cell receptor beta chains were all read from a single sample in a study of cytomegalovirus exposure and HLA in healthy donors (dated by TCRdb to the late 2010s). The library was obtained by the immunoSEQ multiplex PCR assay. For the multiplex PCR, a mixture combining 60 forward primers for TCR Vbeta segments and 13 reverse primers for TCR Jbeta segments was used. Sourced from immuneACCESS, this table was stored by TCRdb with only in-frame sequences that have V and J called. A share of the clones is absent; for the studies checked, an unresolved V gene accounts for under half, and the remainder has no known explanation. Present in this sample are some 150,000 clones, approximately 80% of which were seen just once. 5% to 6.5% of the sample lies in the top ten. Input material: PBMCs. These TCRs come from a man aged 30 to 39 in good health and CMV-seropositive.

The V and J genes are TRBV27 and TRBJ2-1; 13 bases line up with TRBD2. The CDR3 extends over 14 amino acids. Losses at the gene ends were 3 bases for V and 8 bases for J; bases not matched to a gene: 1. CDR1 and CDR2 (germline): MNHEY, SMNVEV (reference sequence). This chain's CDR3 is CASSLGLAGYEQFF. For the CDR3, the DNA is TGTGCCAGCAGTTTGGGACTAGCGGGGTATGAGCAGTTCTTC.

The chain couples TRBV19 to TRBJ1-3, with D unresolved. V lost 3 bases to trimming and J lost 1 base, with 7 bases between them. The V gene's germline CDR1 is LNHDA and CDR2 SQIVND (reference sequence). The CDR3 extends over 14 amino acids. CDR3 region: CASSIVISGNTIYF. In nucleotides, the CDR3 is TGTGCCAGTAGTATTGTCATTTCTGGAAACACCATATATTTT. The full variable domain, rest sourced from reference TRBV19 and TRBJ1-3, is DGGITQSPKYLFRKEGQNVTLSCEQNLNHDAMYWYRQDPGQGLRLIYYSQIVNDFQKGDIAEGYSVSREKKESFPLTVTSAQKNPTAFYLCASSIVISGNTIYFGEGSWLTVV.

The chain carries TRBV29-1 and TRBJ1-5; possibly TRBD1 for D (5 bases). The CDR3 contains 14 residues. The V end was cut by 6 bases, the J end by 4 bases, with 16 bases between. Germline lookup yields CDR1 SQVTM and CDR2 ANQGSEA. CDR3 in amino acids: CSVAVETDNQPQHF. Here the CDR3 DNA reads TGCAGCGTGGCCGTGGAGACAGATAATCAGCCCCAGCATTTT.

A note on this clone: The junction shows a germline mismatch at one end, possibly a read error. The chain couples TRBV5-1 to TRBJ1-6; 11 bases line up with TRBD1. The V gene's germline CDR1 is SGHRS and CDR2 YFSETQ. There are 14 residues in the CDR3. For the CDR3, the DNA is TGCGCCAGCAGTTTGGACAGGGGGCATTCACCCCTCCACTTT. It encodes CASSLDRGHSPLHF.

There are a few counts of this clone. The chain recombines TRBV2 with TRBJ1-6; 9 positions agree with TRBD1. The CDR3 contains 17 residues. CDR1 is SNHLY, CDR2 FYNNEI, per germline. V trimming: 5 bases; J trimming: 10 bases; junction bases outside the gene matches: 15. The DNA for the CDR3 is TGTGCCAGCAGTTACACACAGGGGGCGCTTATGGTATCACCCCTCCACTTT. This sequence encodes CASSYTQGALMVSPLHF.

This chain joins TRBV30 and TRBJ2-7, with TRBD1 matching over 8 bases. Germline V gene data show CDR1 as GTSNPN and CDR2 as SVGIG (reference sequence). The CDR3 covers 11 residues. Trimming took 4 bases from V and 10 from J; bases not matched to a gene: 6. The CDR3 nucleotides are TGTGCCTGGATGACAGGGGTAGGACAGTACTTC. As protein: CAWMTGVGQYF.

The chain employs TRBV10-3 and TRBJ1-2; D perhaps matches TRBD1 (5 bases). The CDR3 has 14 residues. CDR1 is ENHRY and CDR2 is SYGVKD in the germline V gene. Trimming pared 4 bases from V and 8 bases from J, leaving 17 bases between. This CDR3 reads CAISGSSQGLGYTF. In DNA, the CDR3 is TGTGCCATCAGTGGGTCATCGCAGGGTCTCGGCTACACCTTC.

The chain joins TRBV28 to TRBJ2-3; no definite D call. Per the germline V gene, CDR1 is MDHEN and CDR2 is SYDVKM. This CDR3 has 12 residues. Trimming pared 5 bases from V and 0 bases from J, leaving 3 bases between. CDR3 amino acids: CASSRSTDTQYF. CDR3 DNA: TGTGCCAGCAGTCGGAGCACAGATACGCAGTATTTT.

This chain links TRBV30 with TRBJ2-7; TRBD1 agrees at 9 bases. Unmatched junction bases numbered 13, after V lost 2 bases and J lost 8 bases. The germline V gene has CDR1 GTSNPN and CDR2 SVGIG (reference sequence). CDR3 length: 15 amino acids. CDR3 residues: CAWSKLSGTGIQQYF. CDR3 nucleotide sequence: TGTGCCTGGAGTAAGCTTTCCGGGACAGGGATCCAGCAGTACTTC.

The chain employs TRBV30 and TRBJ2-5; D uncertain. Germline CDR1 GTSNPN, CDR2 SVGIG (reference sequence). The V end lost 0 bases, the J end lost 5 bases, and 13 bases lay between the germline ends. This CDR3 region has 14 residues. For the CDR3, the DNA is TGTGCCTGGAGTGTACTTCTCGGTCCGGAGACCCAGTACTTC. Protein sequence: CAWSVLLGPETQYF.

This clone was counted a single time. This chain links TRBV20-1 with TRBJ1-2; no clear D. The germline V gene encodes CDR1 DFQATT and CDR2 SNEGSKA (reference sequence). The V end lost 5 bases, the J end lost 12 bases, and 7 bases lay between the germline ends. This CDR3 contains 8 residues. The CDR3, as DNA: TGCAGTGCTGCTTTAGACACCTTC. This codes for CSAALDTF.

The chain combines TRBV27 with TRBJ2-7, with TRBD2 as a possible D gene (6 bases). CDR1 MNHEY and CDR2 SMNVEV come from the germline V gene (reference sequence). Trimming stripped 3 bases from V and 0 bases from J, with 9 bases between. CDR3 length: 14 residues. CDR3 DNA: TGTGCCAGCAGTTTCGCGGGAAGCTCCTACGAGCAGTACTTC. Protein: CASSFAGSSYEQYF.

The chain carries TRBV28 and TRBJ1-5, with a possible D match to TRBD1 (6 bases). This CDR3 has 14 residues. Per the germline V gene, CDR1 is MDHEN and CDR2 is SYDVKM. V was shortened by 4 bases and J by 3 bases, with 10 bases between the two germline ends. The CDR3, as DNA: TGTGCCAGCAGTTGGACAGCCGTCAATCAGCCCCAGCATTTT. The encoded protein is CASSWTAVNQPQHF.

The chain links TRBV28 to TRBJ1-5; tentatively, D is TRBD1 (5 bases). V shed 3 bases and J shed 3 bases, with 15 bases lying between them. CDR1 is MDHEN, CDR2 SYDVKM, per germline. The CDR3 loop spans 16 amino acids. CDR3: CASSFRRTGFNQPQHF. The CDR3, as DNA: TGTGCCAGCAGTTTTAGGAGAACAGGATTCAATCAGCCCCAGCATTTT.

The gene calls are TRBV4-3 and TRBJ1-1; D unclear. Between the trimmed V and J ends, which lost 1 base and 0 bases, there was a span of 18 bases. Germline CDR1 reads LGHNA; CDR2 reads YSLEER. This CDR3 spans 18 amino acids. The CDR3 bases are TGCGCCAGCAGCCAAGCCCGGGCCCTTAGCGTCATGAACACTGAAGCTTTCTTT. Translating it yields CASSQARALSVMNTEAFF.

The rearrangement uses TRBV9 and TRBJ2-1, with 8 bases fitting TRBD2. Germline V lookup: CDR1 SGDLS, CDR2 YYNGEE. This CDR3 region has 15 residues. V was pared by 3 bases and J by 0 bases, with 2 bases of the junction left unmatched. The CDR3 loop reads CASSALAASYNEQFF. The CDR3 DNA sequence: TGTGCCAGCAGCGCACTAGCGGCCTCCTACAATGAGCAGTTCTTC.

The V call is TRBV19, the J call TRBJ1-1, with 7 positions matching TRBD1. The germline CDR1 and CDR2 sequences are LNHDA and SQIVND (reference sequence). Trimming removed 9 bases from V and 0 bases from J; junction bases left unmatched: 19. The length of the CDR3 is 18 residues. The chain's CDR3 is CARATPLLGDSMNTEAFF. DNA of the CDR3: TGTGCCAGGGCGACACCCCTACTGGGGGACAGCATGAACACTGAAGCTTTCTTT.

The chain combines TRBV15 with TRBJ2-5; D ambiguous. The germline gives CDR1 LNHNV, CDR2 YYDKDF (reference sequence). The ends were cut back, 0 bases at V and 4 bases at J, with 9 bases in the middle. This CDR3 is 14 amino acids long. This CDR3 is CATSRDSSSETQYF. CDR3 bases: TGTGCCACCAGCAGAGATAGTTCTTCAGAGACCCAGTACTTC.

For this clone: One end of the junction does not line up with germline, which may come from a read error. This chain joins TRBV28 and TRBJ2-6; a weak D match, TRBD1 (6 bases). Germline assignment: CDR1 MDHEN and CDR2 SYDVKM. This CDR3 comprises 15 residues. The CDR3 DNA sequence: TGTGCCAGCAGTCCCGCAGGGGTTGGGGCCAACGGCCTGACTTTC. This encodes CASSPAGVGANGLTF.

The V call is TRBV19, the J call TRBJ1-6, with TRBD1 matching over 7 bases. Germline V gene data show CDR1 as LNHDA and CDR2 as SQIVND (reference sequence). The CDR3 runs to 16 residues. V lost 3 bases, J lost 0 bases, and 2 bases stayed unmatched. Here the CDR3 DNA reads TGTGCCAGTAGTATCCGGGACAGCTCCTATAATTCACCCCTCCACTTT. As protein: CASSIRDSSYNSPLHF.